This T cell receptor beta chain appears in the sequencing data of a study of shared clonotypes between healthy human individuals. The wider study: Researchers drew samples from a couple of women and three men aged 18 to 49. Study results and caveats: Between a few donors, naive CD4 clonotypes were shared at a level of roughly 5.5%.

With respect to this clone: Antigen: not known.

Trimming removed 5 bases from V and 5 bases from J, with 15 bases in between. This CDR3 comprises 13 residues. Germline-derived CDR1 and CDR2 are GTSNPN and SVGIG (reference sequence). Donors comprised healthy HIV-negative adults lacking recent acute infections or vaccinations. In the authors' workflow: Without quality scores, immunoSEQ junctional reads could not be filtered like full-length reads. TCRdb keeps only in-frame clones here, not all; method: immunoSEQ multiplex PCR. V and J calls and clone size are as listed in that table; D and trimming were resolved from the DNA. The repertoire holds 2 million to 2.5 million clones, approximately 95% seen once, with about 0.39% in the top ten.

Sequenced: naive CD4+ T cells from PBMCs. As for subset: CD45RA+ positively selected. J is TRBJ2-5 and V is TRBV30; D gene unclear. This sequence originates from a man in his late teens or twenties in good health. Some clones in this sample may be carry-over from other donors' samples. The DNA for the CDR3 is TGTGCCTGGGGCCCCGCAGCCCAGGAGACCCAGTACTTC. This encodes CAWGPAAQETQYF.